These 32 T cell receptor beta chains came from one sample sequenced in a study of CD8 T cells in ankylosing spondylitis. General study results and limits: Apparently characteristic of ankylosing spondylitis blood was a TCR beta motif (eight highly homologous variants).

These receptors' targets are unknown. TCRdb recomputed calls from the 5' RACE reads with MiXCR, one row per CDR3 protein. This sample has about 210,000 distinct CDR3 sequences, with 6% to 8.5% found just once. What was sequenced was blood, either unsorted or a sorted T cell fraction (not recorded which). Every receptor here comes from a male donor with ankylosing spondylitis.

The chain employs TRBV7-9 and TRBJ2-7; D ambiguous. CDR1 is SEHNR and CDR2 is FQNEAQ in the germline V gene (reference sequence). V lost 3 bases and J lost 6, with 6 bases in between. The CDR3 loop spans 11 amino acids. In nucleotides, the CDR3 is TGTGCCAGCAGCTTCAGGAGCGAGCAGTACTTC. Protein sequence: CASSFRSEQYF.

This clonotype showed up many times. The V and J genes are TRBV20-1 and TRBJ2-7, with TRBD2 matching over 12 bases. J was trimmed by 2 bases and V by 6 bases; bases with no gene match: 5. This CDR3 comprises 14 residues. Germline V gives CDR1 DFQATT, CDR2 SNEGSKA (reference sequence). CDR3 in DNA: TGCAGTGCAAGACTAGCGGGGGCCGCCTACGAGCAGTACTTC. Amino acid sequence: CSARLAGAAYEQYF.

The gene calls are TRBV29-1 and TRBJ1-2; possible D gene TRBD1, 6 bases. Germline V lookup: CDR1 SQVTM, CDR2 ANQGSEA. This CDR3 comprises 13 residues. The V end lost 7 bases, the J end lost 8 bases, and 20 bases lay between the germline ends. CDR3 nucleotide sequence: TGCAGCGCAGAAGGGGGGAGGCGGTCGGGCTACACCTTC. This codes for CSAEGGRRSGYTF.

This clonotype appeared many times. The genes are TRBV4-3 and TRBJ1-3; unclear D gene. The length of the CDR3 is 17 residues. CDR1 and CDR2 (germline): LGHNA, YSLEER. V dropped 0 bases and J dropped 3 bases, with 15 bases sitting between them. DNA of the CDR3: TGCGCCAGCAGCCAAGATATAGCGCTTAGAGGTGGAAACACCATATATTTT. Translating it yields CASSQDIALRGGNTIYF.

This clonotype was seen repeatedly, ten times or more. The gene calls are TRBV9 and TRBJ2-7; D is perhaps TRBD1 (5 bases). Germline CDR1 is SGDLS and CDR2 is YYNGEE. The CDR3 sequence is 14 residues long. V was trimmed by 0 bases and J by 2 bases, leaving 9 bases between them. The CDR3 region is CASSVEGVAYEQYF. Here the CDR3 DNA reads TGTGCCAGCAGCGTAGAAGGGGTGGCCTACGAGCAGTACTTC.

This clonotype has ten or more counts. V usage is TRBV7-8 and J usage is TRBJ2-4; 7 nucleotides match TRBD1. Trimming removed 8 bases from V and 6 bases from J; junction bases left unmatched: 4. In germline, CDR1 is SGHVS, CDR2 FQNEAQ. The CDR3 contains 12 residues. The CDR3, as DNA: TGTGCCAGCGGGGACAGTACAAACATTCAGTACTTC. As protein: CASGDSTNIQYF.

The chain uses TRBV19 and TRBJ2-1; no clear D. This CDR3 has 12 amino acids. CDR1 is LNHDA and CDR2 is SQIVND in the germline V gene (reference sequence). V was pared by 5 bases and J by 8 bases, with 10 bases between. The CDR3: CASSSGLYEQFF. The CDR3 bases are TGTGCCAGTAGTTCAGGCTTATATGAGCAGTTCTTC.

The V gene is TRBV5-5, the J gene TRBJ2-2; the D gene is possibly TRBD1 (6 bases). V lost 4 bases and J lost 4, with 14 bases in between. Germline V lookup: CDR1 SGHKS, CDR2 YYEKEE (reference sequence). The CDR3 totals 15 residues. The CDR3 DNA is TGTGCCAGCAGCGTCAGGGGCGCGATCACCGGGGAGCTGTTTTTT. It codes for CASSVRGAITGELFF.

This clonotype was counted ten times or more. V gene TRBV29-1 combines with J gene TRBJ1-2; D is unclear. The length of the CDR3 is 14 residues. Germline-derived CDR1 and CDR2 are SQVTM and ANQGSEA. V lost 0 bases to trimming and J lost 10 bases, with 18 bases between them. The CDR3 spells CSVEDKNKVSSYTF. The CDR3 coding sequence is TGCAGCGTTGAAGATAAGAACAAAGTTTCTTCCTACACCTTC. The full variable domain, completed using reference TRBV29-1 and TRBJ1-2, is SAVISQKPSRDICQRGTSLTIQCQVDSQVTMMFWYRQQPGQSLTLIATANQGSEATYESGFVIDKFPISRPNLTFSTLTVSNMSPEDSSIYLCSVEDKNKVSSYTFGSGTRLTVV.

This clonotype was seen ten or more times. This sequence joins TRBV7-9 and TRBJ1-4; 8 bases agree with TRBD1. This CDR3 has 15 residues. With V trimmed by 2 bases and J by 7 bases, 6 bases remained unmatched. CDR1 and CDR2 (germline): SEHNR, FQNEAQ (reference sequence). CDR3 sequence: CASSLSQGAREKLFF. The DNA of the CDR3 is TGTGCCAGCAGCTTATCTCAGGGGGCGCGTGAAAAACTGTTTTTT. Complete variable domain (other parts from reference TRBV7-9 and TRBJ1-4): DTGVSQNPRHKITKRGQNVTFRCDPISEHNRLYWYRQTLGQGPEFLTYFQNEAQLEKSRLLSDRFSAERPKGSFSTLEIQRTEQGDSAMYLCASSLSQGAREKLFFGSGTQLSVL.

This clonotype was counted ten times or more. This CDR3 is CSYITQGASGSTYEQYF. The CDR3 nucleotides read TGCAGCTATATCACCCAGGGGGCTAGCGGGAGTACCTACGAGCAGTACTTC. The rearrangement links TRBV29-1 to TRBJ2-7, with 10 bases matching TRBD2. Germline V gene data show CDR1 as SQVTM and CDR2 as ANQGSEA. This CDR3 has 17 residues. Unmatched junction bases numbered 18, after V lost 8 bases and J lost 2 bases.

In its sample, this clonotype was seen many times. The rearrangement uses TRBV20-1 and TRBJ2-1, with a tentative D call TRBD2 (5 bases). The germline V gene encodes CDR1 DFQATT and CDR2 SNEGSKA (reference sequence). Trimming removed 3 bases at V and 0 bases at J, with 15 bases between. The CDR3 is 16 residues long. The CDR3 spells CSASGRTARSYNEQFF. CDR3 coding DNA: TGCAGTGCTAGTGGGCGGACTGCCCGCTCCTACAATGAGCAGTTCTTC.

This clonotype was seen at least ten times. This sequence joins TRBV6-5 and TRBJ1-1, with D possibly TRBD1 on 5 matching bases. Germline V CDR1 and CDR2: MNHEY, SVGAGI. Trimming stripped 2 bases from V and 3 bases from J, with 10 bases between. CDR3 length: 14 amino acids. The CDR3 region is CASSYRGSDTEAFF. DNA for the CDR3: TGTGCCAGCAGTTACAGGGGCTCGGACACTGAAGCTTTCTTT.

The chain uses TRBV9 and TRBJ2-2; D is perhaps TRBD1 or TRBD2 (5 bases each). The CDR3 has 12 residues. CDR1 and CDR2 from the germline V gene are SGDLS and YYNGEE. The V gene lost 9 bases and the J gene lost 4 bases, with 10 bases spanning the gap. The chain's CDR3 is CATPRGTGELFF. The CDR3 coding sequence is TGTGCCACCCCGAGGGGCACCGGGGAGCTGTTTTTT.

This clonotype was counted a few times. This chain's CDR3 is CASRPTGEQREDTIYF. The CDR3 DNA is TGTGCCAGCAGACCCACAGGGGAACAGAGAGAAGACACCATATATTTT. The V gene is TRBV6-1, the J gene TRBJ1-3, with TRBD1 matching 7 bases. V shed 6 bases and J 8 bases; nucleotides not matched to a gene: 16. This CDR3 is built from 16 residues. Germline CDR1 MNHNS, CDR2 SASEGT.

Of note for this clonotype: This may be a read error, as it is one base from a much larger clone. No conserved phenylalanine or tryptophan is present at the end of the CDR3, so a read error is the likely explanation. This chain's CDR3 is CASSVLWEKLFI. CDR3 DNA: TGTGCCAGCAGTGTTCTGTGGGAAAAACTGTTTATT. The rearrangement links TRBV6-1 to TRBJ1-4; D call uncertain. CDR1 MNHNS and CDR2 SASEGT come from the germline V gene. The V and J ends lost 4 bases and 8 bases respectively, with 8 bases between them. The length of the CDR3 is 12 residues.

This clonotype was recorded many times. V usage is TRBV24-1 and J usage is TRBJ2-5; weak D call: TRBD2 (6 bases). The CDR3 covers 12 residues. V lost 9 bases and J lost 5, with 12 bases in between. Germline V gives CDR1 KGHDR, CDR2 SFDVKD. This CDR3 reads CATGGLGETQYF. DNA for the CDR3: TGTGCCACCGGGGGACTCGGGGAGACCCAGTACTTC.

At least ten counts were recorded for this clonotype. The V gene is TRBV4-1, the J gene TRBJ1-2, with TRBD1 identical over 7 bases. J gave up 2 bases and V 4 bases, and 10 bases lay outside the gene matches. Germline V CDR1 and CDR2: MGHRA, YSYEKL. This CDR3 has 16 amino acids. The CDR3 spells CASSLPRGQENYGYTF. As DNA, the CDR3 is TGCGCCAGCAGCCTGCCGAGGGGGCAAGAAAACTATGGCTACACCTTC.

This clonotype was counted at least ten times. The V gene is TRBV7-2, the J gene TRBJ2-2; 11 positions match TRBD2. The trim removed 5 bases at V and 5 bases at J, leaving 7 bases unmatched. The CDR3 covers 16 residues. The germline gives CDR1 SGHTA, CDR2 FQGNSA. As DNA, the CDR3 is TGTGCCAGCAGCCCATTTAGCGGGGGGGGAACCGGGGAGCTGTTTTTT. Protein sequence: CASSPFSGGGTGELFF.

Ten or more counts support this clonotype. This chain uses TRBV27 with TRBJ1-2; the match to TRBD1 covers 8 bases. Trimming removed 6 bases from V and 7 bases from J; junction bases left unmatched: 10. The germline V gene encodes CDR1 MNHEY and CDR2 SMNVEV (reference sequence). The CDR3 totals 14 residues. For the CDR3, the DNA is TGTGCCAGCAGCCCCTCGGACAGGGTCGTTGGCTACACCTTC. Its protein is CASSPSDRVVGYTF.

This clonotype was found a few times. This chain uses TRBV14 with TRBJ2-5, with 15 bases that match TRBD2. The CDR3 runs 18 residues. Losses at the gene ends were 4 bases for V and 0 bases for J; bases not matched to a gene: 6. Germline CDR1 is SGHDN and CDR2 is FVKESK. CDR3 DNA: TGTGCCAGCAGCCTATCGGGACTAGCGGGGGGCCACCAAGAGACCCAGTACTTC. It yields the protein CASSLSGLAGGHQETQYF.

In its sample, this clonotype was seen a few times. The CDR3 region has the DNA TGCGCCAGCACCGGACAGGGGCACACTGAAGCTTTCTTT. It is translated as CASTGQGHTEAFF. The chain is built from TRBV5-1 and TRBJ1-1, with 9 bases lining up with TRBD1. CDR1 is SGHRS and CDR2 is YFSETQ in the germline V gene. Trimming at V came to 6 bases and at J to 3 bases, leaving 3 bases not matched to a gene. The CDR3 runs 13 residues.

This clonotype was counted a few times. This chain uses TRBV30 with TRBJ1-2; D perhaps matches TRBD1 (6 bases). The CDR3 is 16 amino acids. Per germline, CDR1 GTSNPN and CDR2 SVGIG (reference sequence). Trimming removed 1 base at V and 0 bases at J, with 15 bases between. The CDR3 loop is CAWSGRRTASNYGYTF. The CDR3 DNA follows: TGTGCCTGGAGTGGACGACGGACAGCCTCTAACTATGGCTACACCTTC.

The sample holds many counts of this clonotype. The J gene is TRBJ1-2, the V gene TRBV20-1; 7 positions agree with TRBD1. The germline V gene encodes CDR1 DFQATT and CDR2 SNEGSKA (reference sequence). The CDR3 has 14 residues. Trimming took 5 bases from V and 4 from J; bases not matched to a gene: 10. CDR3 loop: CSAYTGASSYGYTF. The CDR3 bases are TGCAGTGCTTACACAGGGGCATCATCCTATGGCTACACCTTC.

As regards this clonotype: The junction does not match germline at one end; this may be a read error. The chain employs TRBV9 and TRBJ2-5; D uncertain. The CDR3 is 15 residues long. Per the germline V gene, CDR1 is SGDLS and CDR2 is YYNGEE. The CDR3 DNA reads as TGTGCCACCAGCGTAGACATCACCAACCAAGAGACCCAGTACTTC. Its protein product is CATSVDITNQETQYF. The complete variable domain, with remaining parts taken from reference TRBV9 and TRBJ2-5, reads DSGVTQTPKHLITATGQRVTLRCSPRSGDLSVYWYQQSLDQGLQFLIQYYNGEERAKGNILERFSAQQFPDLHSELNLSSLELGDSALYFCATSVDITNQETQYFGPGTRLLVL.

The chain has TRBV28 and TRBJ2-3; 8 bases are a match to TRBD2. Germline CDR1 MDHEN, CDR2 SYDVKM. This CDR3 has 15 residues. Losses at the gene ends were 7 bases for V and 5 bases for J; bases not matched to a gene: 11. CDR3 DNA: TGTGCCAGCAATGGGTGGCGGGAGGCCGTAGATACGCAGTATTTT. Translation gives CASNGWREAVDTQYF.

This clonotype was counted ten times or more. V usage is TRBV6-1 and J usage is TRBJ1-5; D uncertain. Trimming took off 8 bases at V and 2 bases at J, with 10 bases between the two ends. CDR1 MNHNS and CDR2 SASEGT come from the germline V gene. The CDR3 runs 13 residues. CDR3 DNA sequence: TGTGCCAGCCGGGTTGGGGGCAATCAGCCCCAGCATTTT. Its translation is CASRVGGNQPQHF.

The table lists this clonotype with many counts. The chain links TRBV4-3 to TRBJ2-2; 9 bases match TRBD1. The germline V gene has CDR1 LGHNA and CDR2 YSLEER. This CDR3 spans 15 amino acids. V shed 6 bases and J 3 bases; nucleotides not matched to a gene: 5. CDR3 DNA: TGCGCCAGCAGTCTGGGGACAGGGCACACCGGGGAGCTGTTTTTT. Amino acids: CASSLGTGHTGELFF.

This clonotype was recorded at least ten times. This chain links TRBV7-9 with TRBJ2-7; TRBD1 matches 7 bases. CDR1 is SEHNR, CDR2 FQNEAQ, per germline (reference sequence). This CDR3 spans 12 amino acids. The J segment lost 5 bases and the V segment lost 6 bases, leaving 4 bases of the junction unmatched. This chain's CDR3 is CASRTGKHEQYF. For the CDR3, the DNA is TGTGCCAGCAGGACAGGGAAACACGAGCAGTACTTC.

This clonotype has at least ten counts. The chain has TRBV9 and TRBJ2-7; D remains unclear. Germline V CDR1 and CDR2: SGDLS, YYNGEE. The CDR3 covers 13 residues. With 4 bases removed from V and 3 bases from J, the gap between germline ends came to 11 bases. The CDR3 loop is CASSPPERYEQYF. The CDR3 DNA follows: TGTGCCAGCAGCCCTCCGGAACGCTACGAGCAGTACTTC.

This clonotype was detected only a few times. The chain couples TRBV7-9 to TRBJ2-7; 7 bases fit TRBD1. CDR1 is SEHNR, CDR2 FQNEAQ, per germline (reference sequence). After removal of 8 bases from V and 2 bases from J, the junction contained 9 bases not matched to a gene. The CDR3 has 14 amino acids. The CDR3: CASEPPGGPYEQYF. CDR3 in DNA: TGTGCCAGCGAGCCGCCAGGGGGACCCTACGAGCAGTACTTC.

This chain connects TRBV6-4 to TRBJ2-1, with D uncertain. The CDR3 covers 13 residues. The V end lost 1 base, the J end lost 5 bases, and 6 bases lay between the germline ends. The germline V gene has CDR1 MRHNA and CDR2 SNTAGT. The CDR3 reads CASSDWYNNEQFF. The CDR3 region has the DNA TGTGCCAGCAGTGACTGGTATAACAATGAGCAGTTCTTC.